This T cell receptor (beta chain) came from a study of PD-1 blockade in classical Hodgkin lymphoma. Time point defined: cycle 4 day 1 (C4D1), after less than seven weeks of nivolumab. All the patients suffered relapse after autologous stem cell transplantation, and brentuximab vedotin exposure differed. Isolated CD8+ T cells were derived from thawed PBMCs through magnetic negative selection. Patients' outcomes at their best amounted to complete response, partial response or progressive disease. Study conclusions and caveats: Newly diagnosed patients were reported to start with lower TCR diversity than healthy donors.

The assay was immunoSEQ multiplex PCR, and TCRdb's table has in-frame clones only and misses some. Among around 21,000 clones listed, approximately 90% were seen once. This CDR3 is built from 12 residues. Per the germline V gene, CDR1 is SGDLS and CDR2 is YYNGEE. Deletions cut 3 bases from V and 6 bases from J, with 10 bases between. In the case of this clone: Its target is unknown.

The material sequenced was CD8+ T cells from blood, taken before the fourth cycle of nivolumab. This TCR was recovered from a human donor with classical Hodgkin lymphoma. The chain employs TRBV9 and TRBJ2-7; the D gene is possibly TRBD2 (6 bases). In DNA form, the CDR3 reads TGTGCCAGCAGCGATAGGAGGGGCGAGCAGTACTTC. The encoded protein is CASSDRRGEQYF.